Each of the 26 T cell receptor beta chains below was sequenced from the same sample in a study of spatial heterogeneity in lung cancer. Study-level points and caveats: Within tumors, counts of expanded alpha and beta TCRs tracked tumor mutation counts.

TCRdb re-derived calls from the 5' RACE reads in MiXCR, one entry per CDR3 protein. The sample contains around 2,900 distinct CDR3 sequences, about 51% of which appear only once. No antigen is known for these receptors. The time point here: sample taken at primary tumor resection. Sequencing used lung tumor tissue, obtained at surgery. The receptors here all came from a male donor with early-stage non-small cell lung cancer.

This chain uses TRBV5-1 with TRBJ2-5; 8 bases match TRBD2. Germline trimming cut 1 base from V and 0 bases from J; bases unmatched to any gene: 5. The CDR3 runs 16 residues. Germline CDR1 is SGHRS and CDR2 is YFSETQ. CDR3 bases: TGCGCCAGCAGCTTGTCTCCTAGCGGGTACCAAGAGACCCAGTACTTC. Translated: CASSLSPSGYQETQYF. Filled out from reference TRBV5-1 and TRBJ2-5, the complete variable domain reads KAGVTQTPRYLIKTRGQQVTLSCSPISGHRSVSWYQQTPGQGLQFLFEYFSETQRNKGNFPGRFSGRQFSNSRSEMNVSTLELGDSALYLCASSLSPSGYQETQYFGPGTRLLVL.

Sample share makes this clonotype large. The rearrangement links TRBV11-3 to TRBJ2-2; D call uncertain. CDR1 is SGHNT and CDR2 is YENEEA in the germline V gene. Trimming shortened V by 4 bases and J by 7 bases, and 10 bases separated the two germline ends. The CDR3 covers 13 residues. The CDR3 is CASSSFRGGELFF. The CDR3 DNA sequence: TGTGCCAGCAGCTCCTTCCGCGGCGGGGAGCTGTTTTTT.

Comments on this clonotype: A junction boundary mismatches the germline segment, possibly from a read error. The chain combines TRBV7-9 with TRBJ2-7; TRBD2 might be the D (6 bases). CDR3 length: 13 residues. The germline CDR1 and CDR2 sequences are SEHNR and FQNEAQ (reference sequence). The CDR3 nucleotides read TGTGCCAGCAGCCCGTTCCTACGGGACGGCGGGATCTTC. It yields the protein CASSPFLRDGGIF.

This clonotype is hyperexpanded by share. This chain uses TRBV9 with TRBJ1-1; D is possibly TRBD1 (5 bases). The CDR3 covers 17 residues. Germline assignment: CDR1 SGDLS and CDR2 YYNGEE. Trimming pared 4 bases from V and 0 bases from J, leaving 19 bases between. Written as DNA, the CDR3 is TGTGCCAGCAGCCGGGAAGGGGCCGTACATGTGAACACTGAAGCTTTCTTT. It encodes CASSREGAVHVNTEAFF.

This clonotype was seen a handful of times. V gene TRBV3-1 combines with J gene TRBJ2-7; no firm D call. Germline-derived CDR1 and CDR2 are LGHDT and YNNKEL (reference sequence). V gave up 3 bases and J gave up 8 bases, with 11 bases separating them. The CDR3 has 12 amino acids. CDR3 amino acids: CASSQMSLKQYF. Here the CDR3 DNA reads TGTGCCAGCAGCCAGATGTCTTTAAAGCAGTACTTC.

The chain has TRBV4-1 and TRBJ2-4; the D gene is possibly TRBD1 (5 bases). CDR1 MGHRA and CDR2 YSYEKL come from the germline V gene. V was cut by 0 bases and J by 6 bases, with 9 bases left in between. This CDR3 has 14 amino acids. The DNA for the CDR3 is TGCGCCAGCAGCCAAGAAACAGGAATAAACATTCAGTACTTC. Translation: CASSQETGINIQYF.

This chain joins TRBV6-6 and TRBJ2-7; D is unresolved. Germline V CDR1 and CDR2: MNHNY, SVGAGI (reference sequence). V was clipped by 2 bases and J by 6 bases, with 14 bases between them. The CDR3 runs 14 residues. The CDR3 protein is CASSYPERTSEQYF. The CDR3 DNA is TGTGCCAGCAGTTACCCGGAAAGAACCAGCGAGCAGTACTTC.

The V gene is TRBV7-6, the J gene TRBJ2-7; 7 bases match TRBD2. Germline V gene data show CDR1 as SGHVS and CDR2 as FNYEAQ. The V segment lost 1 base and the J segment 4 bases; nucleotides outside the gene matches: 4. The CDR3 is 14 residues long. The CDR3 DNA is TGTGCCAGCAGCTTAGTTGGCGGGGGTTACGAGCAGTACTTC. Its translation: CASSLVGGGYEQYF.

The chain joins TRBV2 to TRBJ2-7, with TRBD1 matching 7 bases. The trim removed 4 bases at V and 2 bases at J, leaving 2 bases unmatched. In germline, CDR1 is SNHLY, CDR2 FYNNEI. This CDR3 region has 13 residues. The DNA for the CDR3 is TGTGCCAGCAGTGCAGGGACAGCCTACGAGCAGTACTTC. Protein sequence: CASSAGTAYEQYF.

In DNA form, the CDR3 reads TGCAGTGCTGAAGAGGGGGGGCTGTTCGAGACCCAGTACTTC. Encoded protein: CSAEEGGLFETQYF. The gene calls are TRBV20-1 and TRBJ2-5; D perhaps matches TRBD2 (7 bases). This CDR3 contains 14 residues. Looked up from germline, CDR1 is DFQATT and CDR2 is SNEGSKA (reference sequence). Trimming stripped 5 bases from V and 5 bases from J, with 18 bases between.

The chain links TRBV25-1 to TRBJ2-7, with 9 bases matching TRBD1. Germline V lookup: CDR1 MGHDK, CDR2 SYGVNS. After removal of 6 bases from V and 4 bases from J, the junction contained 7 bases not matched to a gene. The CDR3 contains 14 residues. The CDR3 bases are TGTGCCAGCAGCACCGGGACAGGGCCATACGAGCAGTACTTC. Translated, it gives CASSTGTGPYEQYF.

This clonotype was counted a few times. The chain is built from TRBV20-1 and TRBJ2-7; D is perhaps TRBD1 (6 bases). The V end was cut by 6 bases, the J end by 3 bases, with 15 bases between. From germline, CDR1 is DFQATT and CDR2 SNEGSKA (reference sequence). The CDR3 spans 13 residues. Here the CDR3 DNA reads TGCAGTGCCAGGGGCAATTGGGACTACGAGCAGTACTTC. It is translated as CSARGNWDYEQYF.

This chain uses TRBV10-1 with TRBJ2-1; D is unresolved. Germline values: CDR1 WNHNN, CDR2 SYGVQD (reference sequence). The V end lost 0 bases, the J end lost 5 bases, and 11 bases lay between the germline ends. This CDR3 is 15 amino acids long. The CDR3 loop reads CASSESRWSDNEQFF. The CDR3, as DNA: TGCGCCAGCAGTGAGTCGCGGTGGTCGGACAATGAGCAGTTCTTC.

This clonotype showed up just a few times. The chain couples TRBV20-1 to TRBJ2-1; weak D call: TRBD1 (5 bases). Trimming cost V 5 bases and J 0 bases, with 14 bases left between them. Germline-derived CDR1 and CDR2 are DFQATT and SNEGSKA (reference sequence). The CDR3 covers 15 residues. The CDR3 spells CSAEEQDHSYNEQFF. DNA of the CDR3: TGCAGTGCTGAAGAACAGGACCACTCCTACAATGAGCAGTTCTTC.

The chain joins TRBV28 to TRBJ2-1; D call uncertain. This CDR3 contains 14 residues. The germline CDR1 and CDR2 sequences are MDHEN and SYDVKM. Trimming shortened V by 3 bases and J by 8 bases, and 14 bases separated the two germline ends. The CDR3 sequence: CASSFFSMVDEQFF. Written as DNA, the CDR3 is TGTGCCAGCAGTTTCTTCAGTATGGTGGATGAGCAGTTCTTC.

The chain couples TRBV10-3 to TRBJ2-1; 8 bases line up with TRBD2. Germline assignment: CDR1 ENHRY and CDR2 SYGVKD. Trimming cost V 0 bases and J 8 bases; bases outside gene matches: 12. The CDR3 spans 17 residues. CDR3 coding DNA: TGTGCCATCAGTGAGTCGAATCGGCTAGCGCGGGGGGATGAGCAGTTCTTC. This codes for CAISESNRLARGDEQFF.

Only a few counts were recorded for this clonotype. The rearrangement links TRBV5-1 to TRBJ2-7, with 7 bases fitting TRBD1. The germline V gene encodes CDR1 SGHRS and CDR2 YFSETQ. J gave up 2 bases and V 0 bases, and 5 bases lay outside the gene matches. The CDR3 runs 15 residues. The CDR3 DNA reads TGCGCCAGCAGCTTGGCACAGGGGACGACCTACGAGCAGTACTTC. The encoded protein is CASSLAQGTTYEQYF.

V usage is TRBV29-1 and J usage is TRBJ2-1; maybe TRBD2 (6 bases). The CDR3 totals 11 residues. Trimming cost V 0 bases and J 15 bases, with 12 bases left between them. Germline CDR1 reads SQVTM; CDR2 reads ANQGSEA. The CDR3 region has the DNA TGCAGCGTTGAAGATGGGCGGGGAACGTTCTTC. Amino acids: CSVEDGRGTFF.

J is TRBJ2-2 and V is TRBV13, with no clear D. Germline CDR1 PRHDT, CDR2 FYEKMQ (reference sequence). The germline V and J ends were trimmed by 2 bases and 7 bases, with 14 bases remaining between them. The CDR3 is 15 residues long. The CDR3 is CASSLLGNLGGELFF. Here the CDR3 DNA reads TGTGCCAGCAGCTTATTAGGGAATCTCGGCGGGGAGCTGTTTTTT.

The V gene is TRBV6-2 or TRBV6-3, the J gene TRBJ2-3, with 10 bases fitting TRBD2. The V segment lost 5 bases and the J segment 4 bases; nucleotides outside the gene matches: 6. This CDR3 has 15 residues. From germline, CDR1 is MNHEY and CDR2 SVGEGT. The CDR3 sequence: CASSQASGGPDTQYF. CDR3 DNA sequence: TGTGCCAGCAGTCAGGCTAGCGGGGGTCCAGATACGCAGTATTTT.

The chain employs TRBV4-3 and TRBJ2-3; 8 nucleotides align to TRBD1. Trimming removed 4 bases from V and 0 bases from J; junction bases left unmatched: 3. Germline V lookup: CDR1 LGHNA, CDR2 YSLEER. The CDR3 is 15 residues long. CDR3 protein: CASSPQGASTDTQYF. The CDR3 DNA reads TGCGCCAGCAGCCCGCAGGGGGCAAGCACAGATACGCAGTATTTT.

The rearrangement uses TRBV2 and TRBJ2-2; 8 bases line up with TRBD1. Germline CDR1 reads SNHLY; CDR2 reads FYNNEI. The length of the CDR3 is 14 residues. The J segment lost 4 bases and the V segment lost 7 bases, leaving 5 bases of the junction unmatched. DNA of the CDR3: TGTGCCAGCAAAATAGACAGGGGCACCGGGGAGCTGTTTTTT. Amino acids: CASKIDRGTGELFF.

This clonotype was detected a few times. This sequence joins TRBV14 and TRBJ2-6; the match to TRBD1 covers 7 bases. Trimming removed 4 bases from V and 2 bases from J; junction bases left unmatched: 17. Germline lookup yields CDR1 SGHDN and CDR2 FVKESK. The CDR3 loop spans 20 amino acids. Here the CDR3 DNA reads TGTGCCAGCAGCCCCTTGACTATCAGGGGGACCTTACCTGGGGCCAACGTCCTGACTTTC. Residues: CASSPLTIRGTLPGANVLTF.

The chain is built from TRBV11-3 and TRBJ2-3; TRBD2 is a possible D gene (5 bases). V lost 1 base and J lost 1, with 12 bases in between. The CDR3 runs 16 residues. Germline V CDR1 and CDR2: SGHNT, YENEEA. The chain's CDR3 is CASSLGLVGGTDTQYF. The CDR3 DNA reads TGTGCCAGCAGCTTAGGTTTGGTGGGAGGCACAGATACGCAGTATTTT.

The chain uses TRBV4-2 and TRBJ2-1; D might be TRBD2 (5 bases). CDR3 length equals 12 residues. Trimming took off 1 base at V and 13 bases at J, with 11 bases between the two ends. CDR1 LGHNA and CDR2 YNFKEQ come from the germline V gene. This CDR3 is CASSQGGASQFF. The CDR3 DNA sequence: TGTGCCAGCAGCCAAGGGGGAGCGTCCCAGTTCTTC.

The sample holds a few counts of this clonotype. V gene TRBV7-2 combines with J gene TRBJ2-1; D is possibly TRBD1 (5 bases). The germline V gene has CDR1 SGHTA and CDR2 FQGNSA. The CDR3 spans 14 residues. V dropped 5 bases and J dropped 2 bases, with 10 bases sitting between them. CDR3 residues: CASSPMGPYNEQFF. The CDR3 DNA follows: TGTGCCAGCAGCCCGATGGGGCCCTACAATGAGCAGTTCTTC. Variable domain in full (rest from reference TRBV7-2 and TRBJ2-1): GAGVSQSPSNKVTEKGKDVELRCDPISGHTALYWYRQSLGQGLEFLIYFQGNSAPDKSGLPSDRFSAERTGGSVSTLTIQRTQQEDSAVYLCASSPMGPYNEQFFGPGTRLTVL.